Listed here are 7 T cell receptor beta chains from one sample, sequenced in a study of beta chain features in type 1 diabetes (dated by TCRdb to the late 2010s). Their antigen targets remain unknown. What the work shows at the level of the full study, not this receptor alone: Type 1 diabetes patients showed a moderate but significant shortening of TCRB CDR3 length in all four CD4+ subsets.

Library preparation used the immunoSEQ multiplex PCR assay. All of the isolated RNA was reverse transcribed with the High Capacity cDNA Reverse Transcription Kit, so expressed TCRB transcripts were sequenced. In TCRdb, the immuneACCESS table is reduced to in-frame sequences with V and J assigned. These tables do not hold every clone; where another copy was compared, an unresolved V gene accounts for under half, and the others remain unexplained. The sample table contains 500,000 to 850,000 clones; only one count was recorded for over 11% of them. Of the sample, 0.035% to 0.045% falls within the top ten clones. The sample consisted of naive CD4+ T cells from blood. The cell subset or site label of this sample denotes: true naive CD4+ T cells. These receptors were obtained from a man between 18 and 29 years old with type 1 diabetes.

The chain joins TRBV9 to TRBJ2-4, with D possibly being TRBD1 (5 bases). This CDR3 contains 16 residues. Germline lookup yields CDR1 SGDLS and CDR2 YYNGEE. Trimming took 2 bases from V and 0 from J, leaving 12 bases between them. The CDR3: CASSVGWGLAKNIQYF. In DNA, the CDR3 is TGTGCCAGCAGCGTGGGGTGGGGCCTAGCCAAAAACATTCAGTACTTC.

This clone was detected only a few times. J is TRBJ1-6 and V is TRBV28; D is perhaps TRBD1 (5 bases). The germline CDR1 and CDR2 sequences are MDHEN and SYDVKM. Trimming stripped 1 base from V and 3 bases from J, with 10 bases between. The CDR3 extends over 16 amino acids. The CDR3 DNA is TGTGCCAGCAGTTTATTAGGGGCGGGCTATAATTCACCCCTCCACTTT. Translation: CASSLLGAGYNSPLHF.

The V gene is TRBV27, the J gene TRBJ1-1, with D possibly being TRBD1 (5 bases). This CDR3 is 14 amino acids long. Deletions cut 3 bases from V and 6 bases from J, with 14 bases between. CDR1 MNHEY and CDR2 SMNVEV come from the germline V gene (reference sequence). This CDR3 reads CASSFGGEVAEAFF. The CDR3 nucleotides are TGTGCCAGCAGTTTTGGAGGGGAGGTCGCTGAAGCTTTCTTT.

The J gene is TRBJ2-5, the V gene TRBV6-6; TRBD2 might be the D (6 bases). This CDR3 is 12 amino acids long. The germline gives CDR1 MNHNY, CDR2 SVGAGI (reference sequence). V lost 7 bases and J 5 bases, leaving 11 bases between the germline ends. The CDR3 loop reads CASNSGRETQYF. The CDR3 bases are TGTGCCAGCAACTCAGGGAGGGAGACCCAGTACTTC.

This clone came up a few times. The genes are TRBV11-2 and TRBJ2-3; D is uncertain. Germline-derived CDR1 and CDR2 are SGHAT and FQNNGV. The CDR3 consists of 15 residues. Trimming removed 2 bases from V and 2 bases from J, with 11 bases in between. Here the CDR3 reads CASSLSVAATDTQYF. In DNA, the CDR3 is TGTGCCAGCAGCTTATCGGTGGCGGCCACAGATACGCAGTATTTT.

This sequence joins TRBV4-1 and TRBJ1-1, with a possible D match to TRBD1 (5 bases). With 1 base removed from V and 3 bases from J, the gap between germline ends came to 9 bases. CDR3 size: 14 residues. Germline CDR1 and CDR2: MGHRA and YSYEKL. CDR3 bases: TGCGCCAGCAGCCAAGCGCAGGGTTACACTGAAGCTTTCTTT. Its protein product is CASSQAQGYTEAFF.

This clone has just a few counts. This chain links TRBV5-4 with TRBJ2-7, with 7 bases matching TRBD1. This CDR3 has 15 residues. Germline lookup yields CDR1 SGHNT and CDR2 YYREEE (reference sequence). The trim removed 5 bases at V and 3 bases at J, leaving 11 bases unmatched. CDR3: CASSQTVAGGYEQYF. For the CDR3, the DNA is TGTGCCAGCAGTCAAACGGTGGCAGGGGGCTACGAGCAGTACTTC.